Below, 5 T cell receptor beta chains from the same sample are listed, as sequenced in a study of post-analysis software for immune sequencing data. Antigen specificity for these receptors is unknown. Overall study results and limits: Patients had higher frequencies than controls of a handful of TRBV segments, including TRBV5-6, TRBV5-1 and TRBV20-1.

Unique molecular identifiers featured in each of the TCR beta cDNA libraries. In TCRdb, the PCR reads were re-called with MiXCR into one record per CDR3 protein. The sample lists about half a million distinct CDR3 sequences, 40% to 55% seen once, with about 12% in the top ten. The sample comprised blood. These receptors were taken from a girl aged 5 to 17 with multiple sclerosis.

The rearrangement uses TRBV14 and TRBJ1-2; 9 positions agree with TRBD1. Per the germline V gene, CDR1 is SGHDN and CDR2 is FVKESK. This CDR3 is built from 15 residues. Trimming at V came to 5 bases and at J to 3 bases, leaving 7 bases not matched to a gene. CDR3 loop: CASSYRDREYYGYTF. The CDR3 DNA sequence: TGTGCCAGCAGCTATCGGGACAGGGAATACTATGGCTACACCTTC.

V usage is TRBV7-9 and J usage is TRBJ2-1; D remains ambiguous. The V gene's germline CDR1 is SEHNR and CDR2 FQNEAQ (reference sequence). Trimming left V 7 bases short and J 2 bases short, with 12 bases between. The CDR3 totals 14 residues. CDR3 amino acids: CASNPILTYNEQFF. The CDR3 nucleotides are TGTGCCAGCAACCCTATCTTGACCTACAATGAGCAGTTCTTC.

The chain couples TRBV4-1 to TRBJ2-5, with 13 bases that match TRBD2. V was pared by 1 base and J by 4 bases, with 0 bases of the junction left unmatched. CDR3 length equals 15 residues. Germline loops: CDR1 MGHRA, CDR2 YSYEKL. CDR3 residues: CASSQGTSGRETQYF. CDR3 nucleotide sequence: TGCGCCAGCAGCCAAGGGACTAGCGGGAGAGAGACCCAGTACTTC.

This clonotype has more than one count but fewer than ten. V is TRBV29-1 and J is TRBJ2-3, with D possibly TRBD2 on 5 matching bases. This CDR3 spans 13 amino acids. Germline lookup yields CDR1 SQVTM and CDR2 ANQGSEA. With 6 bases removed from V and 4 bases from J, the gap between germline ends came to 14 bases. In DNA, the CDR3 is TGCAGCGTCCAACCTGAGGGCGCAGATACGCAGTATTTT. It codes for CSVQPEGADTQYF.

The chain has TRBV20-1 and TRBJ1-4; D not resolved. Germline loops: CDR1 DFQATT, CDR2 SNEGSKA (reference sequence). The V gene lost 7 bases and the J gene lost 3 bases, with 15 bases spanning the gap. The CDR3 is made up of 14 amino acids. The CDR3 DNA follows: TGCAGTGTTCACCCTTACAGCTCTAATGAAAAACTGTTTTTT. It codes for CSVHPYSSNEKLFF.